This T cell receptor beta chain originates from a study of T-cell reconstitution after alpha-beta-depleted transplantation in children. TCRbeta library preparation incorporated unique molecular identifiers. One entry per CDR3 protein, called by TCRdb with MiXCR from the PCR reads. The sample carries around 370,000 distinct CDR3 sequences, 10% to 13% recorded once. Germline V gene sequence: CDR1 MNHNS, CDR2 SASEGT. V gave up 5 bases and J gave up 1 base, with 14 bases separating them. The CDR3 sequence is 15 residues long. The sequenced sample was PBMCs from the stem cell graft donor, obtained from the stem cell graft. The chain joins TRBV6-1 to TRBJ1-1; maybe TRBD1 (5 bases). This receptor was obtained from a human donor who donated a stem cell graft to a child with acute lymphoblastic leukemia. The chain's CDR3 is CASSPPDGGNTEAFF. The DNA of the CDR3 is TGTGCCAGCAGTCCGCCTGACGGGGGGAACACTGAAGCTTTCTTT.